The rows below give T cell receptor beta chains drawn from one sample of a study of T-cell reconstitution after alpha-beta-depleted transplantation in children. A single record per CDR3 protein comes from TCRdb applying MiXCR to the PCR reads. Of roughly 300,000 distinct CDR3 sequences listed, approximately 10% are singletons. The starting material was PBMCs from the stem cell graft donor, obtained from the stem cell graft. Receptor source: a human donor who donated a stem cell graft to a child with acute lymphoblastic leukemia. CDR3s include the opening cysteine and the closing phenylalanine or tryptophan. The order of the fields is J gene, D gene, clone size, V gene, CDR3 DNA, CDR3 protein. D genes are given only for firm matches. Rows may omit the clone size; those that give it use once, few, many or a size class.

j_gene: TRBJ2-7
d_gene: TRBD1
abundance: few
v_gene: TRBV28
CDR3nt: TGTGCCAGCAGTTTCCACCCCGGGACAGGGTTCAACGAGCAGTACTTC
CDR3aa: CASSFHPGTGFNEQYF

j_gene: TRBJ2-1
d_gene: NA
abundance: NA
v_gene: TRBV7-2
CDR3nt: TGTGCCAGCAGCCCCGCGAGGTCACGTCGCAATGAGCAGTTCTTC
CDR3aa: CASSPARSRRNEQFF

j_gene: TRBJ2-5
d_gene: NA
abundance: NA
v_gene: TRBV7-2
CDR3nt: TGTGCCAGCAGCCTCGACACCCACCAAGAGACCCAGTACTTC
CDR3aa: CASSLDTHQETQYF

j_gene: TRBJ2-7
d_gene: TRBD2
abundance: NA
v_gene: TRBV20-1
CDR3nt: TGCAGTGCCTCCGCCGGGACTAGCGGGTTCCCCTACGAGCAGTACTTC
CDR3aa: CSASAGTSGFPYEQYF

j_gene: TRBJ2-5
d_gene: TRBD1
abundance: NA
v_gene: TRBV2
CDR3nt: TGTGCCAGCAGTGTACAGGGGGGCGGAGAGACCCAGTACTTC
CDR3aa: CASSVQGGGETQYF

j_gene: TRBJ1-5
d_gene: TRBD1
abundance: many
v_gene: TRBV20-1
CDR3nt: TGCAGTGCTAGGGAGACAGGGATATTTCAGCCCCAGCATTTT
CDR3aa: CSARETGIFQPQHF

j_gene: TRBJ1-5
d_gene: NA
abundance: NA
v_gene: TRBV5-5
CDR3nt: TGTGCCAGCAGCTTGAGCCAGGGGATGCATCAGCCCCAGCATTTT
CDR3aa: CASSLSQGMHQPQHF

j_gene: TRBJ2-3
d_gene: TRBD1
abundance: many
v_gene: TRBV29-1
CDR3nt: TGCAGCGTCATAACAGGGGAGACTAGCACAGATACGCAGTATTTT
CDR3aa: CSVITGETSTDTQYF

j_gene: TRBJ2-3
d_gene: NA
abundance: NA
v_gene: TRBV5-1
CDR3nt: TGCGCCAGCAGCTTGGACTGGGGCGCAAGCACAGATACGCAGTATTTT
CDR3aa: CASSLDWGASTDTQYF

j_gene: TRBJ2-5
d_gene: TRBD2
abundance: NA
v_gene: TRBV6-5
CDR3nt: TGTGCCAGCAGTTACTCGATAGAGGTTCGGCTAGCGGGACAAGAGACCCAGTACTTC
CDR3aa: CASSYSIEVRLAGQETQYF

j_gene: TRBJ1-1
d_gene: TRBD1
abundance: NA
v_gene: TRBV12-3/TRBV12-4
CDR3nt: TGTGCCAGCAGTTTTAGGGGGCTTGACACTGAAGCTTTCTTT
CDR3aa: CASSFRGLDTEAFF

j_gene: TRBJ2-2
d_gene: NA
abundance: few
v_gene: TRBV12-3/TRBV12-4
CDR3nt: TGTGCCAGCAGTTTAATTTTCTCGGATGAAGGGGAGCTGTTTTTT
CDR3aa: CASSLIFSDEGELFF

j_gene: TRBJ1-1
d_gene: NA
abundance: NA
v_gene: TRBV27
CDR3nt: TGTGCCAGCAAACCACTAGGCTCGAACACTGAAGCTTTCTTT
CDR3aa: CASKPLGSNTEAFF

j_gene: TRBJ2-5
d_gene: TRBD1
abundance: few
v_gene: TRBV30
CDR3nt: TGTGCCTGGAGGAACAGGGGAGTAGCGCGGTCGGGGGAGACCCAGTACTTC
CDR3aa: CAWRNRGVARSGETQYF

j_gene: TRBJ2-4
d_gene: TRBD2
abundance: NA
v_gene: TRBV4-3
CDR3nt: TGCGCCAGCAGCCAAGATTTCGGGGAGGGTGCCAAAAACATTCAGTACTTC
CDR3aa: CASSQDFGEGAKNIQYF

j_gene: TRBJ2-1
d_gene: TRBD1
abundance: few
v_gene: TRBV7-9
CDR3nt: TGTGCCAGCAGCTTAAGGGTGAGGGGGCGATTGAATGAGCAGTTCTTC
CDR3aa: CASSLRVRGRLNEQFF

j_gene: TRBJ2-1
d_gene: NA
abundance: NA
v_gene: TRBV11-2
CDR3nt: TGTGCCAGCAGCCTCCTGCATCGGGGGCTAAGCTCCTACAATGAGCAGTTCTTC
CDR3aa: CASSLLHRGLSSYNEQFF

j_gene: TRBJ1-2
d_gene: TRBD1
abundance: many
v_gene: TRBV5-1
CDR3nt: TGCGCCAGCAGGAACGACAGGGCAAGTGGCTACACCTTC
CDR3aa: CASRNDRASGYTF

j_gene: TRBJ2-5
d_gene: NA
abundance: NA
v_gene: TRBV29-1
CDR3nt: TGCAGCGTTGAAGAGCCTAAAAGATCGGCAGGGGGGGTAATCCAGACGTTTCAAGAGACCCAGTACTTC
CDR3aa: CSVEEPKRSAGGVIQTFQETQYF

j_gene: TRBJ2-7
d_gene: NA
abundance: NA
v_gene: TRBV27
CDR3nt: TGTGCCAGCGGTAACTACGAGCAGTACTTC
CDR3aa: CASGNYEQYF

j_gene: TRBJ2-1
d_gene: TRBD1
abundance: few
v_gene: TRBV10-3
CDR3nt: TGTGCCATCAGTGAGTCAGGCTCGATGGGGACAGGGTACAATGAGCAGTTCTTC
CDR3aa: CAISESGSMGTGYNEQFF

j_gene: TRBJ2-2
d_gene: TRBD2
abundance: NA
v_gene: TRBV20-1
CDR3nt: TGCAGTGCTATTTTAGCGGGGAACACCGGGGAGCTGTTTTTT
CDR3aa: CSAILAGNTGELFF

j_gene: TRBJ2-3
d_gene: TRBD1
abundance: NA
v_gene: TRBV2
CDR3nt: TGTGCCAGCAGCGGCCCGGGACAGGGGCTGGATACGCAGTATTTT
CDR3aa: CASSGPGQGLDTQYF

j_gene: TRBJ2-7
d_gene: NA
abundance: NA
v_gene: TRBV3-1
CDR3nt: TGTGCCAGCAGCTCCGGGACGGATGAAAACTACGAGCAGTACTTC
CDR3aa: CASSSGTDENYEQYF

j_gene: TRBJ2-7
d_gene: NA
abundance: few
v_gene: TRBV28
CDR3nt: TGTGCCAGCCCTCCCTCCGGGACCCGCTACTACGAGCAGTACTTC
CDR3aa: CASPPSGTRYYEQYF

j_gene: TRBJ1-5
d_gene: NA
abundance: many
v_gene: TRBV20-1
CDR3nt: TGCAGTGCTACGCCGGGGGGCGGTCAGCCCCAGCATTTT
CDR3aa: CSATPGGGQPQHF

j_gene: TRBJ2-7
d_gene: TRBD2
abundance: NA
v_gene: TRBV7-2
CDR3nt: TGTGCCAGCAGTACCGGACTAGCGTACTCCTACGAGCAGTACTTC
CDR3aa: CASSTGLAYSYEQYF

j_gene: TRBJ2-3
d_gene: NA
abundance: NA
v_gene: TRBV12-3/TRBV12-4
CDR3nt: TGTGCCAGCAGTCCCAGGTGGGAGCCCACAGATACGCAGTATTTT
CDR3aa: CASSPRWEPTDTQYF

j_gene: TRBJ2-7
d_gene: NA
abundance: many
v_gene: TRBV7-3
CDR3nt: TGTGCCAGCAGCTGGGACAACTCCTACGAGCAGTACTTC
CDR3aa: CASSWDNSYEQYF

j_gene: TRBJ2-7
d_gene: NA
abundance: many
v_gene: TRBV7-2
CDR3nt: TGTGCCAGCGAATACGGGAGCGGTGGCCCTGGTGGGGCCTACGAGCAGTACTTC
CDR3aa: CASEYGSGGPGGAYEQYF

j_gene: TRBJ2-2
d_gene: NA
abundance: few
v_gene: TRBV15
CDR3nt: TGTGCCACCAGCGGAGATTCCCCCATATGGCAGGAATATACCGGGGAGCTGTTTTTT
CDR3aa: CATSGDSPIWQEYTGELFF

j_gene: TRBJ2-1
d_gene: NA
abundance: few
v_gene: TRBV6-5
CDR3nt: TGTGCCAGCAGGCCCGACGTTAGCTCCTACAATGAGCAGTTCTTC
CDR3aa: CASRPDVSSYNEQFF

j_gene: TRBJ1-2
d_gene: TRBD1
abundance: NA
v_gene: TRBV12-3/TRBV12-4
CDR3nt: TGTGCCAGCAGTACCACAGGGGGCGATGGCTACACCTTC
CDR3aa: CASSTTGGDGYTF

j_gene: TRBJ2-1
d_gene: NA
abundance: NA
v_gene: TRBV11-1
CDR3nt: TGTGCCAGCAGCTTAACCGGAGGGGGCTCCTACAATGAGCAGTTCTTC
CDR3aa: CASSLTGGGSYNEQFF

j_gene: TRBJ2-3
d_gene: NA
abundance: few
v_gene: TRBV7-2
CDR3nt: TGTGCCAGCAGCTTACCGGGAGTGGGCACAGATACGCAGTATTTT
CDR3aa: CASSLPGVGTDTQYF

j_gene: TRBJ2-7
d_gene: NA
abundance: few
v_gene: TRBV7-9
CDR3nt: TGTGCCAGCACCAGGGGTAACTACGAGCAGTACTTC
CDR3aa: CASTRGNYEQYF

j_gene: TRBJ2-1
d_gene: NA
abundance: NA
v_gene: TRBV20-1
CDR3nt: TGCAGTGCTACCGGGGTGGATTCCTACAATGAGCAGTTCTTC
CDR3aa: CSATGVDSYNEQFF

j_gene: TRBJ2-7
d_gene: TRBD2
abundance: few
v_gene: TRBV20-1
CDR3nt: TGCAGTGCCTTTCTAGCGGGAGGGCCAGGTGAGCAGTACTTC
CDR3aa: CSAFLAGGPGEQYF

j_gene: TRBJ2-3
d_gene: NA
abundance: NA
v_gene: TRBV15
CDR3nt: TGTGCCACCAGCAGGTTGACAGGCGCGGATACGCAGTATTTT
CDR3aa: CATSRLTGADTQYF

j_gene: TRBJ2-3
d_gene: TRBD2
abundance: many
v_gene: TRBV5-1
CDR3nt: TGCGCCAGCAGCCCCGAATTGGGGGACTACACAGATACGCAGTATTTT
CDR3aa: CASSPELGDYTDTQYF

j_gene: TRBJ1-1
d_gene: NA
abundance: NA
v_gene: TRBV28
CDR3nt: TGTGCCAGCACCCCGCCGGGGGGGTTGTATAACGCTTTCTTT
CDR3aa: CASTPPGGLYNAFF

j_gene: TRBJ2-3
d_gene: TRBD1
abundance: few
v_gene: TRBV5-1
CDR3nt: TGCGCCAGCAGCAAAACCACAGGGGGCGGTGCAGATACGCAGTATTTT
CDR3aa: CASSKTTGGGADTQYF

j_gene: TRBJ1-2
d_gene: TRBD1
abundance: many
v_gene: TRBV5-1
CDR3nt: TGCGCCAGCAGCGCCACAACCGGACAGGGGGGAGGCTACACCTTC
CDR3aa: CASSATTGQGGGYTF

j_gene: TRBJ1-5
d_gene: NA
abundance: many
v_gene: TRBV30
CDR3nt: TGTGCCTGGAGTGTTTGGGGCGTCAATCAGCCCCAGCATTTT
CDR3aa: CAWSVWGVNQPQHF

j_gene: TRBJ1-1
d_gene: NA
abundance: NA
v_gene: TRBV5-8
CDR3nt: TGTGCCAGCAGCTTGGCCGTAGGGGCGGGTAACACTGAAGCTTTCTTT
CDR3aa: CASSLAVGAGNTEAFF

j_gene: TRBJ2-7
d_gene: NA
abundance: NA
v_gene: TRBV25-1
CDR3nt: TGTGCCAGCAGAAACAGGGTAGCTCCCTACGAGCAGTACTTC
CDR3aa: CASRNRVAPYEQYF

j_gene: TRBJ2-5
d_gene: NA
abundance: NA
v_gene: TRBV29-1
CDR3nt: TGCAGCGTTGTTCCCCCTACCCTCCAAGAGACCCAGTACTTC
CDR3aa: CSVVPPTLQETQYF

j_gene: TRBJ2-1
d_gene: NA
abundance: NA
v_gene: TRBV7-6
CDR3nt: TGTGCCAGCAGCCTAAGGGACGCCCCCAATGAGCAGTTCTTC
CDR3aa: CASSLRDAPNEQFF

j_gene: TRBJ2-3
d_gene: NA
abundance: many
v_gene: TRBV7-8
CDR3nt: TGTGCCAGCAGCGCCCCCTGGTTTGGCACAGATACGCAGTATTTT
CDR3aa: CASSAPWFGTDTQYF

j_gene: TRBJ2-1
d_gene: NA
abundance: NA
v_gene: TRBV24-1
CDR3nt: TGTGCCACCAGTGCCCAAATGGGGGCAGGCTCCTACAATGAGCAGTTCTTC
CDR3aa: CATSAQMGAGSYNEQFF

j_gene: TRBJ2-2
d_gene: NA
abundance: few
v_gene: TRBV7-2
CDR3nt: TGTGCCAGCAGCCCCTCCGCGGGAATGGACACCGGGGAGCTGTTTTTT
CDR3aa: CASSPSAGMDTGELFF

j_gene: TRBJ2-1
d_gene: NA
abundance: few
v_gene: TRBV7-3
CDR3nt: TGTGCCAGCAGCTTATATATCGGGGGCCCAGTGGGGTCGGAGCAGTTCTTC
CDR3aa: CASSLYIGGPVGSEQFF

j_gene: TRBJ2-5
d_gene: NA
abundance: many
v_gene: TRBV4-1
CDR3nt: TGCGCCAGCAGCCAAGATGGGGAGCCCTGGGGGCGGGAGACCCAGTACTTC
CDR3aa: CASSQDGEPWGRETQYF

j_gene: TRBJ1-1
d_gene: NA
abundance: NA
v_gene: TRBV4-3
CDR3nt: TGCGCCAGCAGCCAAGTGAGGGGTGGGACTGAAGCTTTCTTT
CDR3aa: CASSQVRGGTEAFF

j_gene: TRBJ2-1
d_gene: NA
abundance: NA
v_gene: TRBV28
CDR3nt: TGTGCCAGCAGCCCAGGGTGGATTGGGTTCTTC
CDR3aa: CASSPGWIGFF